The entry below describes one T cell receptor (beta chain). Its matching antigen is unknown. The data originate from a study of CD8+ T cells in alopecia areata. Study outcomes and limitations: Sequence data from scalp samples additionally include resident alphabeta T cells of normal skin. In lesional scalp, particularly from alopecia totalis/universalis, clonality was higher than in normal scalp.

Sequencing relied on a cDNA template that was reverse transcribed from extracted RNA. Here immunoSEQ multiplex PCR was the method, and the copy in TCRdb shows in-frame clones only, minus some. The sample yields 110,000 or so clones, 55% to 75% seen once. J lost 3 bases, V lost 11 bases, and 4 bases had no gene match. This CDR3 has 12 residues. The germline V gene encodes CDR1 SEHNR and CDR2 FQNEAQ (reference sequence). The source of this sequence is a human donor in good health. Sequencing input: CD8+ T cells sorted from blood. The chain employs TRBV7-9 and TRBJ2-1; TRBD1 matches at 7 bases. The DNA for the CDR3 is TGTGCCGGACGGGACAGCTACAATGAGCAGTTCTTC. It is translated as CAGRDSYNEQFF.